This passage covers 30 T cell receptor beta chains from one sample sequenced in a study of cytomegalovirus exposure and HLA in healthy donors. The study ran its PCR with 60 Vbeta and 13 Jbeta primers. Profiling relied on immunoSEQ multiplex PCR, and the TCRdb table lists in-frame clones only, not all of them. In the table there are approximately 150,000 clones, 80% of which are singletons. The sample was PBMCs. Source of these receptors: a man between 25 and 39 years old in good health and CMV-seropositive.

This chain uses TRBV2 with TRBJ2-5; D is unresolved. This CDR3 region has 14 residues. Germline assignment: CDR1 SNHLY and CDR2 FYNNEI. Trimming cost V 4 bases and J 1 base, with 10 bases left between them. The CDR3 DNA is TGTGCCAGCAGTGTTTTCGGTTTCCAAGAGACCCAGTACTTC. Encoded protein: CASSVFGFQETQYF.

V usage is TRBV7-8 and J usage is TRBJ1-2; 9 nucleotides match TRBD1. V lost 3 bases, J lost 4 bases, and 9 bases stayed unmatched. CDR3 size: 16 residues. Per the germline V gene, CDR1 is SGHVS and CDR2 is FQNEAQ. Here the CDR3 DNA reads TGTGCCAGCAGCTTCGCCTCCGGACAGGGGTCCTATGGCTACACCTTC. Protein: CASSFASGQGSYGYTF.

The chain has TRBV6-6 and TRBJ2-7; TRBD1 aligns across 8 bases. The CDR3 extends over 15 amino acids. V trimming: 4 bases; J trimming: 0 bases; junction bases outside the gene matches: 5. Germline lookup yields CDR1 MNHNY and CDR2 SVGAGI (reference sequence). In DNA form, the CDR3 reads TGTGCCAGCAGTTCACGACAGGGGAGCTCCTACGAGCAGTACTTC. Protein sequence: CASSSRQGSSYEQYF.

This clone was counted only a few times. The chain joins TRBV7-2 to TRBJ1-1; 9 bases are shared with TRBD1. Germline values: CDR1 SGHTA, CDR2 FQGNSA. This CDR3 contains 15 residues. V gave up 2 bases and J gave up 1 base; unmatched junction bases: 2. The CDR3 reads CASSLTGGKNTEAFF. In DNA, the CDR3 is TGTGCCAGCAGCTTAACAGGGGGCAAGAACACTGAAGCTTTCTTT.

The chain has TRBV27 and TRBJ2-5; 8 bases map to TRBD2. This CDR3 comprises 15 residues. Per the germline V gene, CDR1 is MNHEY and CDR2 is SMNVEV (reference sequence). Germline trimming cut 0 bases from V and 5 bases from J; bases unmatched to any gene: 5. CDR3 in DNA: TGTGCCAGCAGTTTATCACTTCGGGGGGGCGAGACCCAGTACTTC. This gives the protein CASSLSLRGGETQYF.

The chain couples TRBV18 to TRBJ2-2, with 13 bases that match TRBD2. The germline V gene has CDR1 KGHSH and CDR2 LQKENI. The CDR3 has 19 amino acids. V shed 3 bases, J shed 2 bases, and the junction held 9 bases outside the gene matches. In nucleotides, the CDR3 is TGTGCCAGCTCACCGCGCCTACTAGCGGGAGGGGCAAACACCGGGGAGCTGTTTTTT. Protein: CASSPRLLAGGANTGELFF. Looking up the rest from reference TRBV18 and TRBJ2-2 gives the full variable domain: NAGVMQNPRHLVRRRGQEARLRCSPMKGHSHVYWYRQLPEEGLKFMVYLQKENIIDESGMPKERFSAEFPKEGPSILRIQQVVRGDSAAYFCASSPRLLAGGANTGELFFGEGSRLTVL.

This chain connects TRBV7-7 to TRBJ2-7, with TRBD1 as a possible D gene (5 bases). Trimming left V 5 bases short and J 0 bases short, with 14 bases between. This CDR3 is 15 amino acids long. Germline V gene data show CDR1 as SSHAT and CDR2 as FNYEAQ (reference sequence). CDR3 sequence (DNA): TGTGCCAGCAGCACAGGCCCAGGAAGCTCCTACGAGCAGTACTTC. This translates into CASSTGPGSSYEQYF.

This clone came up many times. The chain couples TRBV10-2 to TRBJ2-7; 7 nucleotides line up with TRBD1. This CDR3 spans 14 amino acids. Per germline, CDR1 WSHSY and CDR2 SAAADI. With V trimmed by 10 bases and J by 7 bases, 16 bases remained unmatched. The CDR3 here is CATEQGMAAEEQYF. The CDR3 DNA sequence: TGCGCCACAGAACAGGGGATGGCAGCCGAGGAGCAGTACTTC.

This chain links TRBV7-2 with TRBJ2-5, with 10 bases matching TRBD2. The CDR3 consists of 14 residues. Per germline, CDR1 SGHTA and CDR2 FQGNSA. Trimming at V came to 5 bases and at J to 4 bases, leaving 4 bases not matched to a gene. The chain's CDR3 is CASSPGLARETQYF. CDR3 DNA sequence: TGTGCCAGCAGCCCGGGACTAGCGAGAGAGACCCAGTACTTC.

V is TRBV5-1 and J is TRBJ1-1, with 7 bases fitting TRBD1. The CDR3 is made up of 16 amino acids. Germline CDR1 reads SGHRS; CDR2 reads YFSETQ. The V gene end was trimmed by 4 bases and the J gene end by 7 bases; junction bases not matched to a gene: 16. CDR3 sequence: CASSLQPDRRGDEAFF. In DNA, the CDR3 is TGCGCCAGCAGCCTCCAACCGGACAGGAGGGGGGATGAAGCTTTCTTT.

This clone was found a few times. The chain uses TRBV9 and TRBJ1-2; the match to TRBD1 covers 9 bases. Germline V lookup: CDR1 SGDLS, CDR2 YYNGEE. There are 15 residues in the CDR3. After removal of 0 bases from V and 6 bases from J, the junction contained 6 bases not matched to a gene. CDR3 sequence reads: CASSVDPRTGDGYTF. As DNA, the CDR3 is TGTGCCAGCAGCGTAGATCCGCGGACAGGGGATGGCTACACCTTC. Drawing the rest from reference TRBV9 and TRBJ1-2, the complete variable domain is DSGVTQTPKHLITATGQRVTLRCSPRSGDLSVYWYQQSLDQGLQFLIQYYNGEERAKGNILERFSAQQFPDLHSELNLSSLELGDSALYFCASSVDPRTGDGYTFGSGTRLTVV.

The rearrangement joins TRBV11-3 to TRBJ2-1; 7 positions match TRBD1. CDR3 length: 15 amino acids. Germline V CDR1 and CDR2: SGHNT, YENEEA. With V trimmed by 3 bases and J by 4 bases, 6 bases remained unmatched. In nucleotides, the CDR3 is TGTGCCAGCAGCTTCGACAGGGATGTATACAATGAGCAGTTCTTC. Encoded protein: CASSFDRDVYNEQFF.

The genes are TRBV9 and TRBJ2-1; TRBD2 might be the D (6 bases). The germline V and J ends were trimmed by 4 bases and 7 bases, with 9 bases remaining between them. The germline gives CDR1 SGDLS, CDR2 YYNGEE. CDR3 length: 12 residues. CDR3 DNA sequence: TGTGCCAGCAGCCCGCTAGCGAATGAGCAGTTCTTC. The encoded protein is CASSPLANEQFF.

The genes are TRBV2 and TRBJ1-1; possibly TRBD1 for D (6 bases). Per germline, CDR1 SNHLY and CDR2 FYNNEI. CDR3 size: 14 residues. The V end lost 4 bases, the J end lost 2 bases, and 11 bases lay between the germline ends. The CDR3 loop reads CASSGTGTNTEAFF. CDR3 DNA: TGTGCCAGCAGTGGTACCGGGACAAACACTGAAGCTTTCTTT.

This chain links TRBV6-5 with TRBJ1-1; TRBD1 matches 7 bases. V shed 5 bases, J shed 1 base, and the junction held 4 bases outside the gene matches. Germline V lookup: CDR1 MNHEY, CDR2 SVGAGI. The CDR3 consists of 14 residues. The CDR3 reads CASSQRQGNTEAFF. Written as DNA, the CDR3 is TGTGCCAGCAGTCAGAGACAGGGGAACACTGAAGCTTTCTTT.

This rearrangement joins TRBV27 to TRBJ2-2, with a tentative D call TRBD2 (7 bases). The V and J ends lost 5 bases and 7 bases respectively, with 14 bases between them. The CDR3 is 14 amino acids. The germline CDR1 and CDR2 sequences are MNHEY and SMNVEV (reference sequence). Here the CDR3 reads CASSRRGGVGELFF. The CDR3 DNA sequence: TGTGCCAGCAGTCGGAGGGGGGGGGTCGGGGAGCTGTTTTTT.

Details on this clone: Its ends do not fully match the called genes, so a read error is possible. The J gene is TRBJ1-1, the V gene TRBV28; TRBD1 might be the D (6 bases). Germline V CDR1 and CDR2: MDHEN, SYDVKM. CDR3 length equals 12 residues. The CDR3 DNA is TGTGCCAGCAGTTTATCGGCAGGGGTCCCCCTCTTT. Translation gives CASSLSAGVPLF.

This rearrangement joins TRBV9 to TRBJ2-7, with D possibly being TRBD2 (5 bases). This CDR3 contains 13 residues. From germline, CDR1 is SGDLS and CDR2 YYNGEE. With 3 bases removed from V and 6 bases from J, the gap between germline ends came to 13 bases. In nucleotides, the CDR3 is TGTGCCAGCAGCGGTGGGAGAGGGAGCGAGCAGTACTTC. Translated: CASSGGRGSEQYF.

The table lists this clone with a few counts. Its ends do not fully match the called genes, so a read error is possible. This chain joins TRBV13 and TRBJ1-2; possibly TRBD1 for D (5 bases). In germline, CDR1 is PRHDT, CDR2 FYEKMQ (reference sequence). The CDR3 extends over 14 amino acids. This CDR3 reads CASRLGQGGYGYTF. In DNA form, the CDR3 reads TGTGCCAGCAGGTTAGGGCAGGGTGGCTATGGCTACACCTTC.

This clone was recorded once. The chain links TRBV13 to TRBJ2-5, with D perhaps matching TRBD2 (6 bases). The V end was cut by 4 bases, the J end by 5 bases, with 23 bases between. Germline CDR1 reads PRHDT; CDR2 reads FYEKMQ (reference sequence). This CDR3 has 17 residues. The CDR3 region has the DNA TGTGCCAGCAGCTCCGGGGGTTGGGGCAGGGAGGTTGAGACCCAGTACTTC. Translation: CASSSGGWGREVETQYF.

The rearrangement joins TRBV30 to TRBJ2-3; 8 nucleotides match TRBD2. With V trimmed by 4 bases and J by 4 bases, 4 bases remained unmatched. The CDR3 is 13 amino acids. Germline assignment: CDR1 GTSNPN and CDR2 SVGIG (reference sequence). The DNA for the CDR3 is TGTGCCTGGACGCGGCGGGAGGCAGATACGCAGTATTTT. This gives the protein CAWTRREADTQYF.

The table lists this clone with a few counts. V usage is TRBV28 and J usage is TRBJ2-3; 11 positions match TRBD2. The J segment lost 4 bases and the V segment lost 5 bases, leaving 8 bases of the junction unmatched. The CDR3 is made up of 16 amino acids. Germline CDR1 reads MDHEN; CDR2 reads SYDVKM. This chain's CDR3 is CASSPRVAGGPDTQYF. DNA for the CDR3: TGTGCCAGCAGTCCCAGGGTAGCGGGAGGGCCAGATACGCAGTATTTT.

This clone occurred a few times. The chain couples TRBV9 to TRBJ1-3, with 7 bases matching TRBD1. The CDR3 sequence is 18 residues long. Trimming cost V 0 bases and J 0 bases; bases outside gene matches: 9. Germline CDR1 and CDR2: SGDLS and YYNGEE. The CDR3 here is CASSVDHAGTASGNTIYF. The DNA for the CDR3 is TGTGCCAGCAGCGTAGACCACGCCGGGACAGCCTCTGGAAACACCATATATTTT.

The J gene is TRBJ2-7, the V gene TRBV6-1; D might be TRBD1 (5 bases). V dropped 10 bases and J dropped 0 bases, with 16 bases sitting between them. Germline assignment: CDR1 MNHNS and CDR2 SASEGT. The CDR3 runs 14 residues. The CDR3 DNA follows: TGTGCCACCACAACAGGCTGGAGCTCCTACGAGCAGTACTTC. As protein: CATTTGWSSYEQYF.

CDR3 bases: TGTGCCAGCCGACAGGGCTACAGCTCCTACGAGCAGTACTTC. The encoded protein is CASRQGYSSYEQYF. The chain carries TRBV19 and TRBJ2-7; 7 bases are shared with TRBD1. The CDR3 runs to 14 residues. Trimming at V came to 9 bases and at J to 0 bases, leaving 8 bases not matched to a gene. Germline V gene lookup returns CDR1 LNHDA and CDR2 SQIVND (reference sequence).

This clone was picked up one time. The rearrangement joins TRBV9 to TRBJ1-4; 7 bases are shared with TRBD1. This CDR3 contains 14 residues. V shed 0 bases and J 5 bases; nucleotides not matched to a gene: 1. Looked up from germline, CDR1 is SGDLS and CDR2 is YYNGEE. Here the CDR3 DNA reads TGTGCCAGCAGCGTAGGACAGGGAAATGAAAAACTGTTTTTT. This translates into CASSVGQGNEKLFF.

This chain links TRBV6-1 with TRBJ2-7, with D possibly TRBD1 on 5 matching bases. The length of the CDR3 is 14 residues. Trimming left V 3 bases short and J 2 bases short, with 11 bases between. CDR1 and CDR2 from the germline V gene are MNHNS and SASEGT. CDR3 in DNA: TGTGCCAGCAGTGACAGGACAATAACCTACGAGCAGTACTTC. It yields the protein CASSDRTITYEQYF.

A few counts support this clone. This chain connects TRBV7-6 to TRBJ1-5; possibly TRBD1 for D (6 bases). V gave up 5 bases and J gave up 6 bases, with 11 bases separating them. This CDR3 region has 13 residues. Germline CDR1 SGHVS, CDR2 FNYEAQ. The CDR3 reads CASSKNRAQPQHF. DNA for the CDR3: TGTGCCAGCAGCAAGAACAGGGCTCAGCCCCAGCATTTT.

The chain combines TRBV7-6 with TRBJ2-2; 9 positions match TRBD1. The length of the CDR3 is 17 residues. Per the germline V gene, CDR1 is SGHVS and CDR2 is FNYEAQ. V was clipped by 1 base and J by 4 bases; unmatched bases: 7. The DNA for the CDR3 is TGTGCCAGCAGCTTAGGCCCCACAGGGGGCGTCACCGGGGAGCTGTTTTTT. Amino acid sequence: CASSLGPTGGVTGELFF.

J is TRBJ2-5 and V is TRBV7-3; 7 bases are a match to TRBD2. J gave up 5 bases and V 1 base, and 4 bases lay outside the gene matches. This CDR3 region has 14 residues. Germline V gene lookup returns CDR1 SGHTA and CDR2 FQGTGA. CDR3 in DNA: TGTGCCAGCAGCTTAAGCGGGAGTGTTGAGACCCAGTACTTC. It is translated as CASSLSGSVETQYF.